One T cell receptor beta chain is described in this entry. Its antigen is unknown. Generated by immunoSEQ multiplex PCR, the TCRdb table keeps only in-frame clones and is missing some. The top ten clones hold 2.5% to 4% of a sample with under 55,000 clones, about 81% of them seen once. This specimen belongs to a study of radiotherapy plus CTLA-4 blockade in lung cancer. Background on the study: Of the patients, roughly 20% showed objective responses and roughly 30% attained disease control.

Lung cancer patients with chemo-refractory metastatic non-small-cell disease were given focal radiation plus CTLA-4 blockade with ipilimumab. Study-level findings and limits: The authors reported that early blood T cell clone dynamics, with interferon-beta, best predicted response. There was expansion of tumor-derived TCR clones in blood after radiotherapy plus ipilimumab.

Sequenced material: peripheral blood, taken from a patient treated with radiotherapy plus ipilimumab. This clonotype originated in a human donor with non-small cell lung cancer who had stable disease on radiotherapy plus ipilimumab.

The CDR3 reads CASSELRGTNEKLFF. In DNA form, the CDR3 reads TGTGCCAGCAGTGAACTTCGGGGGACTAATGAAAAACTGTTTTTT. The V call is TRBV2, the J call TRBJ1-4, with D perhaps matching TRBD1 (5 bases). From germline, CDR1 is SNHLY and CDR2 FYNNEI. Between the trimmed V and J ends, which lost 2 bases and 2 bases, there was a span of 9 bases. The CDR3 has 15 residues.